The table lists the clone carrying this T cell receptor (beta chain) with many counts. As yet, its antigen is unknown. These data come from a study of prognosis after radiotherapy for stage I lung cancer. Study in general: Concurrently with stereotactic body radiotherapy, no other therapy was received by any patient. Study results and caveats: Divergent TRBV and TRBJ gene usage has reportedly been observed between patients with and without metastases.

Germline values: CDR1 SGHDN, CDR2 FVKESK. This CDR3 is 15 amino acids long. J was trimmed by 7 bases and V by 4 bases; bases with no gene match: 13. Amplification of TCR beta CDR3 from genomic DNA used two-round multiplex PCR. First-round PCR used primers specific to each TRBV and TRBJ gene. MiXCR was run by TCRdb on the multiplex PCR reads, yielding one entry per CDR3 protein. The sample includes 23,000 or so distinct CDR3 sequences, about 37% of them seen just once. The receptor was derived from a donor of 50 years or more with non-small cell lung cancer. This specimen was PBMCs, taken before or after stereotactic body radiation therapy (not recorded which). The chain employs TRBV14 and TRBJ2-7; 7 nucleotides agree with TRBD2. As DNA, the CDR3 is TGTGCCAGCAGCCCTAGGGACTACCCGGGGACTGAGCAGTACTTC. Encoded protein: CASSPRDYPGTEQYF. Combining the CDR3 with reference TRBV14 and TRBJ2-7 gives the whole variable domain EAGVTQFPSHSVIEKGQTVTLRCDPISGHDNLYWYRRVMGKEIKFLLHFVKESKQDESGMPNNRFLAERTGGTYSTLKVQPAELEDSGVYFCASSPRDYPGTEQYFGPGTRLTVT.